This T cell receptor (beta chain) appears in the sequencing data of a study of T cell repertoires in cytomegalovirus infection (dated by TCRdb to the late 2010s). A note on the overall study: Donor HLA type was relevant to the analysis, as public TCR beta signatures indicated carriage of CMV infection together with the matching HLA type. The investigation overall reported the following: In the ex vivo response, HLA-C-restricted CMV-specific TCR beta clonotypes were dominant, and in two of eight donors the single most frequent clonotype came from this HLA-C-restricted group. In both this cohort and an independent cohort of approximately 350 donors, the cumulative frequency of public TCR beta family members distinguished carriers of CMV infection plus the relevant HLA type.

TCRdb records Illumina HiSeq 1500 as the sequencer. In-frame beta chains were kept once TCRdb had trimmed the public reads at Q25 with fastp and called clones with MiXCR. Entries are consolidated by CDR3 protein sequence, retaining the most common genes and DNA. The table for this sample lists about 190,000 distinct CDR3 sequences; roughly 9% of them were counted only once. The leading ten clones occupy roughly 5% of the sample. Via the germline V gene, CDR1 is SGHVT and CDR2 SQSDAQ. Here V drops 7 bases and J drops 6 bases, and the junction holds 8 bases not matched to any gene. The CDR3 runs 14 residues from the cysteine to the phenylalanine. The retained sequence is limited to the CDR3, 42 bases, with the frame set at the first base. Turning to this clonotype: There is no known antigen for this receptor. There are no base qualities to consult, and no much larger clone falls within one base.

The chain couples TRBV7-4 to TRBJ2-3; the junction holds 9 bases that match TRBD2. The TCR originated in a human donor in good health (CMV status not recorded). Some clones in this sample may be carry-over from other donors' samples. The sequenced sample consisted of PBMCs. The DNA sequence is TGTGCCAGCATGTATAGCGGGAGTGGGGATACGCAGTATTTT. The encoded protein is CASMYSGSGDTQYF. Extended through the reference TRBV7-4 and TRBJ2-3 proteins, this CDR3 yields the full variable domain: GAGVSQSPRYKVAKRGRDVALRCDSISGHVTLYWYRQTLGQGSEVLTYSQSDAQRDKSGRPSGRFSAERPERSVSTLKIQRTEQGDSAVYLCASMYSGSGDTQYFGPGTRLTVL.